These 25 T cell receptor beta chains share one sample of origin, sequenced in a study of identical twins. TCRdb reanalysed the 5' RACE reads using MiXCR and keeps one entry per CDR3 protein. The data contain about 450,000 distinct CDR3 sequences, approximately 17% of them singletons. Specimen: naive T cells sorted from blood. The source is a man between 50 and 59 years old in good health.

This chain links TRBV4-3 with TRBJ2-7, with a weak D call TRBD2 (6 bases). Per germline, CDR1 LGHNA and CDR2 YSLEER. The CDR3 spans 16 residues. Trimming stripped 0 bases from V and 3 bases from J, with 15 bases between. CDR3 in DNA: TGCGCCAGCAGCCAAGATCTTGGAGGGTTTGGCTACGAGCAGTACTTC. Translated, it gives CASSQDLGGFGYEQYF.

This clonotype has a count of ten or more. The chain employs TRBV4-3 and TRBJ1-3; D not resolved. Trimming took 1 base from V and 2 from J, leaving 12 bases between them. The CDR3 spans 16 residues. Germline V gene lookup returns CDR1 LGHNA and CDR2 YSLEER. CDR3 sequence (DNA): TGCGCCAGCAGCCAAGTCCCCCCGGGTACTGGAAACACCATATATTTT. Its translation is CASSQVPPGTGNTIYF.

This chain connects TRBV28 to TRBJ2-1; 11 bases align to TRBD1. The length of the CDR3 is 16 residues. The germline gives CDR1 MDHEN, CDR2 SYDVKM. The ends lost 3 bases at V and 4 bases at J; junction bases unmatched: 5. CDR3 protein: CASSFPWDRGYNEQFF. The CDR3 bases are TGTGCCAGCAGTTTCCCCTGGGACAGGGGGTACAATGAGCAGTTCTTC.

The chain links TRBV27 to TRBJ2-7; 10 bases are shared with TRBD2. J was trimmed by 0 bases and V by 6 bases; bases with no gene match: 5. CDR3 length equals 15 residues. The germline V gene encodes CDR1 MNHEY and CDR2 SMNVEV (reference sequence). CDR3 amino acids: CASRSSGGPSYEQYF. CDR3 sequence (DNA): TGTGCCAGCAGGTCTAGCGGGGGACCCTCCTACGAGCAGTACTTC.

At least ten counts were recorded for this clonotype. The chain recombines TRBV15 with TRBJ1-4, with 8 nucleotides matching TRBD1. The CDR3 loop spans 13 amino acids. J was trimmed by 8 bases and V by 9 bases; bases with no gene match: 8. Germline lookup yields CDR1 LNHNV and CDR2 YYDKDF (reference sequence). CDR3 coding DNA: TGTGCCACAAGCGCAGGGGGCGGGGAAAAACTGTTTTTT. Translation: CATSAGGGEKLFF. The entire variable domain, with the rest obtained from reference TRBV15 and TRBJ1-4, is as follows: DAMVIQNPRYQVTQFGKPVTLSCSQTLNHNVMYWYQQKSSQAPKLLFHYYDKDFNNEADTPDNFQSRRPNTSFCFLDIRSPGLGDTAMYLCATSAGGGEKLFFGSGTQLSVL.

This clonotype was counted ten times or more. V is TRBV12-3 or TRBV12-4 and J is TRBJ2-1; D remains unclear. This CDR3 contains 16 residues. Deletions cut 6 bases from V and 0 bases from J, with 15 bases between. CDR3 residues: CASRPPGSSSYNEQFF. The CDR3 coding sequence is TGTGCCAGCAGACCACCCGGTTCTTCCTCCTACAATGAGCAGTTCTTC.

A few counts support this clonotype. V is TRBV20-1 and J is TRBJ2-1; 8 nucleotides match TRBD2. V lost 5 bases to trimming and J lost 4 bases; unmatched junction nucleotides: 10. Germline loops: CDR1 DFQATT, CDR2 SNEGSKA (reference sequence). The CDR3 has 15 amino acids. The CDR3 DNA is TGCAGTGCTCCTGCCAGCGGGAGAAGGTACAATGAGCAGTTCTTC. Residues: CSAPASGRRYNEQFF.

CDR3 in amino acids: CSARVGSANQPQHF. Here the CDR3 DNA reads TGCAGTGCTAGAGTCGGGTCAGCCAATCAGCCCCAGCATTTT. The chain recombines TRBV20-1 with TRBJ1-5; D is unclear. Germline lookup yields CDR1 DFQATT and CDR2 SNEGSKA (reference sequence). V lost 1 base and J 3 bases, leaving 10 bases between the germline ends. The CDR3 covers 14 residues.

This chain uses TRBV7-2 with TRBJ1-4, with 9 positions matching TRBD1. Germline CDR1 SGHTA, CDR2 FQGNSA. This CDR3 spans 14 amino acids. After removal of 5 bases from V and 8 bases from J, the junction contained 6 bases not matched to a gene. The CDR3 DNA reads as TGTGCCAGCAGCAACGACAGGGGGAACGAAAAACTGTTTTTT. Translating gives CASSNDRGNEKLFF.

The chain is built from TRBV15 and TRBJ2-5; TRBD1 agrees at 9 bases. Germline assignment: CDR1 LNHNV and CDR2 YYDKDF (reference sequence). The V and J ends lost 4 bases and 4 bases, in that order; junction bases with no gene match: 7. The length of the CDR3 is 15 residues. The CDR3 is CATSKLKTGGETQYF. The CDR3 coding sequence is TGTGCCACCAGCAAACTAAAGACAGGGGGAGAGACCCAGTACTTC.

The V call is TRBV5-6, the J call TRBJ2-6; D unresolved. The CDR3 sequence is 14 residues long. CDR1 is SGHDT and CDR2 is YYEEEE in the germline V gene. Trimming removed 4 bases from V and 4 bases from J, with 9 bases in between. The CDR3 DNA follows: TGTGCCAGCAGCAGCTCGAGGGGGGCCAACGTCCTGACTTTC. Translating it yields CASSSSRGANVLTF. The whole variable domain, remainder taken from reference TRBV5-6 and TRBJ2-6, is DAGVTQSPTHLIKTRGQQVTLRCSPKSGHDTVSWYQQALGQGPQFIFQYYEEEERQRGNFPDRFSGHQFPNYSSELNVNALLLGDSALYLCASSSSRGANVLTFGAGSRLTVL.

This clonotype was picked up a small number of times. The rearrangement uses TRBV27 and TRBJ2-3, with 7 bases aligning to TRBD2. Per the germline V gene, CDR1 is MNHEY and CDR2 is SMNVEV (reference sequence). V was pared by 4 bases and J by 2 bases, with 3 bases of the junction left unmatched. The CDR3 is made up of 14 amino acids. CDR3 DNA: TGTGCCAGCAGTTGGGGGGGATTCACAGATACGCAGTATTTT. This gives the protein CASSWGGFTDTQYF.

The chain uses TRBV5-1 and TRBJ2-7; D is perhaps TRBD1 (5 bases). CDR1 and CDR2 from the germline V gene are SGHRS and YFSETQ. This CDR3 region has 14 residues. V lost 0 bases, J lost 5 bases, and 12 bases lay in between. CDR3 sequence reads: CASSLEQGRNEQYF. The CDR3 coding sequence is TGCGCCAGCAGCTTGGAGCAGGGAAGGAACGAGCAGTACTTC.

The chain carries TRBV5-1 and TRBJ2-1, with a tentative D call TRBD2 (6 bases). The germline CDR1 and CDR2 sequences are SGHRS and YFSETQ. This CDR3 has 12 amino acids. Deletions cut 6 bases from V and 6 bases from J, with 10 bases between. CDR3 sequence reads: CASTAGSNEQFF. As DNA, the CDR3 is TGCGCCAGCACCGCGGGGTCCAATGAGCAGTTCTTC.

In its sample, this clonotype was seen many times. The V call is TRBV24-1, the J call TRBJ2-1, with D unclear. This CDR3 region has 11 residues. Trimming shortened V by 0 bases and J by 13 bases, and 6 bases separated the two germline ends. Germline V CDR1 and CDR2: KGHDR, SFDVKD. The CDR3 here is CATSDLTVQFF. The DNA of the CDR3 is TGTGCCACCAGTGATTTGACAGTACAGTTCTTC.

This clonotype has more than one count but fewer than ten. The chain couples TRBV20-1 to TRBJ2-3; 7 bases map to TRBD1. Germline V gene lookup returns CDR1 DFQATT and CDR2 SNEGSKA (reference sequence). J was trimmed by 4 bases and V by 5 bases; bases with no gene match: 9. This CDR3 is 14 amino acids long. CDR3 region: CSARQGSLADTQYF. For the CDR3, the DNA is TGCAGTGCTCGACAGGGTAGTCTAGCAGATACGCAGTATTTT.

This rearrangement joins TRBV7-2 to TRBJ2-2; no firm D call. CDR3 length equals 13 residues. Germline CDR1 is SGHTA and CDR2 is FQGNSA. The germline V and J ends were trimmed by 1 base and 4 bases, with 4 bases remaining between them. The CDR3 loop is CASSLDITGELFF. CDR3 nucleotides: TGTGCCAGCAGCTTAGACATCACCGGGGAGCTGTTTTTT.

The CDR3 sequence: CASSRHATGGNYGYTF. Here the CDR3 DNA reads TGTGCCAGCAGTCGACATGCGACAGGGGGGAACTATGGCTACACCTTC. This rearrangement joins TRBV28 to TRBJ1-2, with 9 bases aligning to TRBD1. Per germline, CDR1 MDHEN and CDR2 SYDVKM. V shed 5 bases, J shed 2 bases, and the junction held 9 bases outside the gene matches. The CDR3 totals 16 residues.

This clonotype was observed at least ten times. CDR3 DNA: TGTGCCAGCAGTTTCCACAATGAGCAGTTCTTC. Translating gives CASSFHNEQFF. The chain joins TRBV27 to TRBJ2-1, with D uncertain. Germline-derived CDR1 and CDR2 are MNHEY and SMNVEV (reference sequence). The CDR3 covers 11 residues. V was shortened by 3 bases and J by 5 bases, with 2 bases between the two germline ends.

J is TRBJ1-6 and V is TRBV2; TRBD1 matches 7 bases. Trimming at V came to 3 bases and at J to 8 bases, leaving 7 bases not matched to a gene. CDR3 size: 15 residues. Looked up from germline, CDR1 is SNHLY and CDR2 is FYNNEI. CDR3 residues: CASSDQGDGYSPLHF. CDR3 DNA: TGTGCCAGCAGTGATCAGGGGGATGGGTATTCACCCCTCCACTTT.

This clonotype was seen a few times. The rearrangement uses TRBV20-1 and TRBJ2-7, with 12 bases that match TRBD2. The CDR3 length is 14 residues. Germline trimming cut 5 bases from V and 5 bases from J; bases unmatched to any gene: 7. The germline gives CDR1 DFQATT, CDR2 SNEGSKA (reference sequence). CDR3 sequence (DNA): TGCAGTGCTCTTACCGGACTAGCGGGAAACGAGCAGTACTTC. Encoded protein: CSALTGLAGNEQYF.

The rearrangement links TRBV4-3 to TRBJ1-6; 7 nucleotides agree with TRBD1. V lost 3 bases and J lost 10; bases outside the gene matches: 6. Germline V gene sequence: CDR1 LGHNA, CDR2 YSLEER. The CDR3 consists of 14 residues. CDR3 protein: CASSHRQGGSPLHF. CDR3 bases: TGCGCCAGCAGCCACCGACAGGGAGGCTCACCCCTCCACTTT.

The CDR3 is CSVTAGTLLNEQFF. The CDR3 DNA reads as TGCAGTGTTACGGCCGGGACCCTCCTGAATGAGCAGTTCTTC. This chain uses TRBV20-1 with TRBJ2-1; D may be TRBD1 or TRBD2 (5 bases each). This CDR3 spans 14 amino acids. The germline V gene encodes CDR1 DFQATT and CDR2 SNEGSKA (reference sequence). Trimming cost V 7 bases and J 7 bases, with 20 bases left between them.

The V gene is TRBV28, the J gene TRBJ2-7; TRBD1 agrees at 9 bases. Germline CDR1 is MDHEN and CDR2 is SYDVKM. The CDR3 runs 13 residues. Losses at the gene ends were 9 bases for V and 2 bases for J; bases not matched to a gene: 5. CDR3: CASDRGRAYEQYF. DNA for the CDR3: TGTGCCAGTGACAGGGGGAGAGCCTACGAGCAGTACTTC. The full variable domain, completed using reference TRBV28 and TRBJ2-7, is DVKVTQSSRYLVKRTGEKVFLECVQDMDHENMFWYRQDPGLGLRLIYFSYDVKMKEKGDIPEGYSVSREKKERFSLILESASTNQTSMYLCASDRGRAYEQYFGPGTRLTVT.

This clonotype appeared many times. CDR3 sequence reads: CASSTFGTSGTDTQYF. The CDR3 DNA sequence: TGCGCCAGCAGTACATTCGGGACTAGCGGCACAGATACGCAGTATTTT. The rearrangement uses TRBV5-1 and TRBJ2-3; 10 nucleotides align to TRBD2. Trimming at V came to 5 bases and at J to 1 base, leaving 7 bases not matched to a gene. This CDR3 has 16 amino acids. Germline V gene lookup returns CDR1 SGHRS and CDR2 YFSETQ. The complete variable domain, with remaining parts taken from reference TRBV5-1 and TRBJ2-3, reads KAGVTQTPRYLIKTRGQQVTLSCSPISGHRSVSWYQQTPGQGLQFLFEYFSETQRNKGNFPGRFSGRQFSNSRSEMNVSTLELGDSALYLCASSTFGTSGTDTQYFGPGTRLTVL.